This TCR beta chain was retrieved from a study of blood T cell repertoires in COVID-19. In the study overall: There were acute and convalescent COVID-19 samples, and they came from the United States, Italy and Spain.

The CDR3 is 15 amino acids. Per the germline V gene, CDR1 is MDHEN and CDR2 is SYDVKM. The V end lost 6 bases, the J end lost 7 bases, and 19 bases lay between the germline ends. How the authors handled the data: Estimates of nucleated cell counts were drawn from the amplification of reference gene primers. Produced via immunoSEQ multiplex PCR; TCRdb's table is partial and in-frame only. Clone size and V and J calls were adopted from that table, with D and trimming inferred from the DNA. The repertoire holds 200,000 to 250,000 clones, more than 65% seen once, with approximately 10% in the top ten. Material for sequencing was peripheral blood. This sequence was found in a man in his fifties or sixties with active or convalescent COVID-19. The chain recombines TRBV28 with TRBJ1-5; D is unclear. CDR3 amino acids: CASSLFREGGQPQHF. In nucleotides, the CDR3 is TGTGCCAGCAGCCTTTTCCGGGAGGGAGGCCAGCCCCAGCATTTT.